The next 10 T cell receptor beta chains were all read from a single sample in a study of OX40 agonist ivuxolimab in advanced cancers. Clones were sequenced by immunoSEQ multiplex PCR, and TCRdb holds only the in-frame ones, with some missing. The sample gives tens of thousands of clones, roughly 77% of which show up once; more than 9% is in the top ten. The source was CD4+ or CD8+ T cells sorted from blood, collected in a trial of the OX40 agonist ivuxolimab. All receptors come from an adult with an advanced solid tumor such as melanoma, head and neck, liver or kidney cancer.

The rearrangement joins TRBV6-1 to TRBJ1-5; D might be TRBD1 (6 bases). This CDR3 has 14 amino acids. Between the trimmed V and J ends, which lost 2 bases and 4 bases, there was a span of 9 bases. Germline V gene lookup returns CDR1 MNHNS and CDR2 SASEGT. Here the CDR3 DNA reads TGTGCCAGCAGTGAAACCAGGGGAAATCAGCCCCAGCATTTT. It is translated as CASSETRGNQPQHF.

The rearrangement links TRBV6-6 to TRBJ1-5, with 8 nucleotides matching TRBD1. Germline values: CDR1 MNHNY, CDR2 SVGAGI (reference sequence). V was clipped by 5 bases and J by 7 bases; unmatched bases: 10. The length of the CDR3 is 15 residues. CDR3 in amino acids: CASSGQGGFGQPQHF. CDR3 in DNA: TGTGCCAGCAGTGGACAGGGCGGTTTTGGCCAGCCCCAGCATTTT.

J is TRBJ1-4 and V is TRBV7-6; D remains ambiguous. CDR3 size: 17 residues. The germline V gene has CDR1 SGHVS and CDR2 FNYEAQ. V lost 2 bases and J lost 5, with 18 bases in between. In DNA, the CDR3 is TGTGCCAGCAGCTTAAGGTCAGGAGCTACCAAAAATGAAAAACTGTTTTTT. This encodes CASSLRSGATKNEKLFF.

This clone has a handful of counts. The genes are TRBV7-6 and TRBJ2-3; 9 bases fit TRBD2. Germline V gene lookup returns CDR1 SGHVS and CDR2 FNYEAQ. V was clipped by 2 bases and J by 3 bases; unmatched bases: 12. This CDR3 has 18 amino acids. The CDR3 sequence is CASSLRFASGTQTDTQYF. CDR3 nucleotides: TGTGCCAGCAGCTTAAGATTCGCTAGCGGGACTCAAACAGATACGCAGTATTTT.

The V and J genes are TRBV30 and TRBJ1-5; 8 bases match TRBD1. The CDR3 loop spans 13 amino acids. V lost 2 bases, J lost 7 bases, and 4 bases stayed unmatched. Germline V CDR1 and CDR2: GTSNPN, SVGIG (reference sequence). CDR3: CAWSLTGGQPQHF. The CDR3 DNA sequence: TGTGCCTGGAGTTTAACAGGGGGGCAGCCCCAGCATTTT. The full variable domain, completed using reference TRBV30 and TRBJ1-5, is SQTIHQWPATLVQPVGSPLSLECTVEGTSNPNLYWYRQAAGRGLQLLFYSVGIGQISSEVPQNLSASRPQDRQFILSSKKLLLSDSGFYLCAWSLTGGQPQHFGDGTRLSIL.

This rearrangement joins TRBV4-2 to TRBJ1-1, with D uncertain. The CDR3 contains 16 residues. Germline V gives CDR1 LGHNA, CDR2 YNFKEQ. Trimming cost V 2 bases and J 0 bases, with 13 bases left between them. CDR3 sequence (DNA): TGTGCCAGCAGCCAATCACAGCTCCTCCTGAACACTGAAGCTTTCTTT. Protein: CASSQSQLLLNTEAFF.

Written as DNA, the CDR3 is TGTGCCAGCAGTTACGGTCGCGGTACCTCTGGAAACACCATATATTTT. Translating gives CASSYGRGTSGNTIYF. V usage is TRBV6-5 and J usage is TRBJ1-3; D call uncertain. The CDR3 is 16 amino acids. Trimming took off 2 bases at V and 0 bases at J, with 11 bases between the two ends. Germline V gene lookup returns CDR1 MNHEY and CDR2 SVGAGI.

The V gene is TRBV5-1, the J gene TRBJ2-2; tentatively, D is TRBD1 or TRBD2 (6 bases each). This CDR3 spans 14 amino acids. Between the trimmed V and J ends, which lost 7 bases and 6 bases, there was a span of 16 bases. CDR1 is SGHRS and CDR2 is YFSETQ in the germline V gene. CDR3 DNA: TGCGCCAGCCAAGGGGGGCTAGTTGCCGGGGAGCTGTTTTTT. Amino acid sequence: CASQGGLVAGELFF.

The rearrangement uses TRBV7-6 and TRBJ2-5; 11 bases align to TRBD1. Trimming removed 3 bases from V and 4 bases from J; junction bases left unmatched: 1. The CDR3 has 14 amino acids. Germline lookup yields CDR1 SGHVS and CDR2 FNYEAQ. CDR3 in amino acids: CASSLGTGGETQYF. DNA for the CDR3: TGTGCCAGCAGCTTGGGGACAGGGGGAGAGACCCAGTACTTC. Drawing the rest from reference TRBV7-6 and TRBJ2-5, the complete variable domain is GAGVSQSPRYKVTKRGQDVALRCDPISGHVSLYWYRQALGQGPEFLTYFNYEAQQDKSGLPNDRFSAERPEGSISTLTIQRTEQRDSAMYRCASSLGTGGETQYFGPGTRLLVL.

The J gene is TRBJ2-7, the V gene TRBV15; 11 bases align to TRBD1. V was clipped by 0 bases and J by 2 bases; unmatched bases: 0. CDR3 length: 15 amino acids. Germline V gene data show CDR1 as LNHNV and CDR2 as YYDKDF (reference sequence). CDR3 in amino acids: CATSREGQGAYEQYF. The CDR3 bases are TGTGCCACCAGCAGAGAGGGACAGGGGGCCTACGAGCAGTACTTC. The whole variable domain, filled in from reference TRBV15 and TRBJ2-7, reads DAMVIQNPRYQVTQFGKPVTLSCSQTLNHNVMYWYQQKSSQAPKLLFHYYDKDFNNEADTPDNFQSRRPNTSFCFLDIRSPGLGDTAMYLCATSREGQGAYEQYFGPGTRLTVT.